A selection of T cell receptor beta chains follows, all from one sample in a study of blood T cell repertoires in COVID-19. Here immunoSEQ multiplex PCR was the method, and the copy in TCRdb shows in-frame clones only, minus some. The table has approximately 150,000 clones, more than 75% seen once. The material sequenced was peripheral blood. These receptors were collected from a woman at least 80 years old with COVID-19, enrolled during active disease. The CDR3 runs from the conserved cysteine through the conserved F or W. A D gene is named only where the DNA matches it firmly. A clone size is listed for some rows: how often the clone was seen (once, few, many), or a class if it is expanded.

V	size	J	D	CDR3	DNA
TRBV12-3/TRBV12-4	-	TRBJ2-5	-	CASSFRVQETQYF	TGTGCCAGCAGTTTCAGGGTACAAGAGACCCAGTACTTC
TRBV4-3	-	TRBJ1-3	-	CASSQGRQGTDRIIYF	TGCGCCAGCAGCCAGGGGAGGCAGGGCACAGATCGAATCATATATTTT
TRBV6-5	-	TRBJ2-3	-	CASTEGGGGYDTQYF	TGTGCCAGCACCGAGGGAGGGGGAGGGTACGATACGCAGTATTTT
TRBV7-9	once	TRBJ1-4	TRBD1	CASSTGTGSEKLFF	TGTGCCAGCAGCACCGGGACAGGGTCTGAAAAACTGTTTTTT
TRBV7-9	-	TRBJ2-7	TRBD1	CASSFGTGGGYEQYF	TGTGCCAGCAGCTTTGGGACAGGGGGTGGGTACGAGCAGTACTTC
TRBV11-1	few	TRBJ2-7	TRBD2	CASSLGLAGSYEQYF	TGTGCCAGCAGCTTAGGACTAGCGGGGTCCTACGAGCAGTACTTC
TRBV6-2/TRBV6-3	-	TRBJ1-6	-	CASSPGTENSPLHF	TGTGCCAGCAGTCCCGGGACTGAGAATTCACCCCTCCACTTT
TRBV11-3	-	TRBJ2-7	TRBD2	CASSLISTSGRPPPLYEQYF	TGTGCCAGCAGCTTAATCAGTACTAGCGGGAGGCCCCCCCCTCTCTACGAGCAGTACTTC
TRBV2	-	TRBJ1-2	-	CAISRTSTYLGYTF	TGTGCCATTTCTCGGACTTCGACCTATCTCGGCTACACCTTC
TRBV7-9	-	TRBJ1-5	-	CASSEGQNSNQPQHF	TGTGCCAGCAGCGAAGGACAGAATAGCAATCAGCCCCAGCATTTT
TRBV28	-	TRBJ1-2	TRBD1	CASSFQQGPAGGYTF	TGTGCCAGCAGTTTCCAACAGGGGCCGGCGGGTGGCTACACCTTC
TRBV2	once	TRBJ2-1	TRBD2	CASSPPMGLAGGYNEQFF	TGTGCCAGCAGCCCCCCTATGGGACTAGCGGGAGGCTACAATGAGCAGTTCTTC
TRBV6-5	once	TRBJ2-3	TRBD2	CASKETSGSTDTQYF	TGTGCCAGCAAGGAGACTAGCGGTAGCACAGATACGCAGTATTTT
TRBV5-1	-	TRBJ2-1	-	CASSLAPGNSYNEQFF	TGCGCCAGCAGCTTGGCGCCGGGAAACTCCTACAATGAGCAGTTCTTC
TRBV28	-	TRBJ2-1	TRBD2	CASSVGTTYNEQFF	TGTGCCAGCAGTGTCGGGACTACCTACAATGAGCAGTTCTTC
TRBV6-5	few	TRBJ2-5	-	CASSYSEPGLGETQYF	TGTGCCAGCAGTTACTCAGAGCCAGGGTTAGGAGAGACCCAGTACTTC
TRBV6-1	-	TRBJ2-7	-	CASSEAWGGLNEQYF	TGTGCCAGCAGTGAAGCATGGGGGGGCCTCAACGAGCAGTACTTC
TRBV25-1	-	TRBJ2-3	-	CASSAGHPLTDTQYF	TGTGCCAGCAGTGCGGGACACCCATTAACAGATACGCAGTATTTT
TRBV3-1/TRBV3-2	-	TRBJ2-1	TRBD2	CASSQYPSGRTGDEQFF	TGTGCCAGCAGCCAATACCCTAGCGGGCGAACGGGTGATGAGCAGTTCTTC
TRBV7-8	-	TRBJ2-2	TRBD2	CASASGTSGSGELFF	TGTGCCAGCGCGAGCGGGACTAGTGGTAGCGGGGAGCTGTTTTTT
TRBV12-5	-	TRBJ2-1	-	CASGLSAGSNNEQFF	TGTGCTAGTGGTTTGTCCGCCGGTTCTAACAATGAGCAGTTCTTC
TRBV21-1	once	TRBJ1-6	-	CASSKAGRGNPPLHF	TGTGCCAGCAGCAAAGCAGGCAGGGGGAATCCACCCCTCCACTTT
TRBV28	-	TRBJ1-1	TRBD1	CASSPSGQGRAFF	TGTGCCAGCAGTCCCTCGGGACAGGGGAGGGCTTTCTTT
TRBV25-1	-	TRBJ1-1	TRBD1	CASSAPGQGQAFF	TGTGCCAGCAGTGCCCCGGGACAGGGTCAAGCTTTCTTT
TRBV27	-	TRBJ2-7	-	CASSFSLGSYYEQYF	TGTGCCAGCAGTTTTTCTCTAGGATCTTACTACGAGCAGTACTTC
TRBV6-6	-	TRBJ2-5	-	CASSRQGGPPRETQYF	TGTGCCAGCAGTCGACAGGGAGGCCCGCCGCGGGAGACCCAGTACTTC
TRBV28	-	TRBJ1-6	-	CASSLSEGLLHF	TGTGCCAGCAGTTTAAGCGAAGGTCTCCTCCACTTT
TRBV28	-	TRBJ2-7	TRBD1	CASRFAGGEGQYF	TGTGCCAGCAGGTTCGCAGGGGGCGAGGGGCAGTACTTC
TRBV18	-	TRBJ1-4	TRBD1	CASSPLGPGGNEKLFF	TGTGCCAGCTCACCACTCGGCCCAGGGGGGAATGAAAAACTGTTTTTT
TRBV18	-	TRBJ2-3	TRBD2	CASSRLTTAGGPSTDTQYF	TGTGCCAGCTCACGACTGACTACAGCGGGAGGGCCCAGCACAGATACGCAGTATTTT
TRBV4-3	-	TRBJ1-3	-	CASSQDSWRNTIYF	TGCGCCAGCAGCCAAGATTCATGGCGAAACACCATATATTTT
TRBV3-1/TRBV3-2	-	TRBJ1-2	-	CASSLLSRQESYGYTF	TGTGCCAGCAGCCTCCTTAGCCGACAGGAGAGCTATGGCTACACCTTC
TRBV7-2	-	TRBJ1-1	-	CASSSFTEAFF	TGTGCCAGCAGCTCATTCACTGAAGCTTTCTTT
TRBV4-2	-	TRBJ1-2	-	CASSQVGQGTGGGYTF	TGTGCCAGCAGCCAAGTGGGTCAGGGGACCGGCGGAGGCTACACCTTC
TRBV19	-	TRBJ1-5	-	CASSDTAGQPQHF	TGTGCCAGTAGTGACACGGCGGGGCAGCCCCAGCATTTT
TRBV7-2	-	TRBJ1-2	TRBD1	CASSAGGSYGYTF	TGTGCCAGCAGCGCAGGGGGAAGCTATGGCTACACCTTC
TRBV7-2	-	TRBJ2-3	TRBD1	CASSGTSGGLTDTQYF	TGTGCCAGCAGCGGGACGTCAGGGGGTTTGACAGATACGCAGTATTTT
TRBV11-3	-	TRBJ1-1	-	CASSKTVNTEAFF	TGTGCCAGCAGTAAGACAGTTAACACTGAAGCTTTCTTT
TRBV5-1	-	TRBJ2-5	TRBD1	CASSPAAGGYQETQYF	TGCGCCAGCAGCCCGGCAGCAGGGGGCTACCAAGAGACCCAGTACTTC